This T cell receptor (beta chain) was sequenced in a study of beta chain features in type 1 diabetes. Points from the study as a whole: Patients' naive, central memory and Treg TCRB repertoires seemed closer to one another than those of healthy donors. When cDNA is sequenced, cells with high TCR expression could be over-represented. Shortening that was moderate but significant affected the TCRB CDR3s of Type 1 diabetes patients in all four CD4+ subsets. Patients with type 1 diabetes showed fewer VDJ junction insertions and more deletions.

Germline assignment: CDR1 SGDLS and CDR2 YYNGEE. The CDR3 has 14 residues. V lost 0 bases, J lost 1 base, and 7 bases lay in between. Sequenced material consisted of expressed TCRB transcripts (all of the isolated RNA was reverse transcribed). The protocol was immunoSEQ multiplex PCR, while the TCRdb copy is restricted to in-frame clones and leaves out a portion. The sample contains a few hundred thousand clones, approximately 25% of which appear only once. This clone was seen a single time. Its antigen is unidentified. V is TRBV9 and J is TRBJ1-1; no definite D call. The receptor was isolated from a woman in her twenties or thirties with type 1 diabetes. Sequenced: naive CD4+ T cells from blood. CDR3 sequence reads: CASSVGIENTEAFF. The CDR3 DNA follows: TGTGCCAGCAGCGTAGGCATAGAGAACACTGAAGCTTTCTTT.